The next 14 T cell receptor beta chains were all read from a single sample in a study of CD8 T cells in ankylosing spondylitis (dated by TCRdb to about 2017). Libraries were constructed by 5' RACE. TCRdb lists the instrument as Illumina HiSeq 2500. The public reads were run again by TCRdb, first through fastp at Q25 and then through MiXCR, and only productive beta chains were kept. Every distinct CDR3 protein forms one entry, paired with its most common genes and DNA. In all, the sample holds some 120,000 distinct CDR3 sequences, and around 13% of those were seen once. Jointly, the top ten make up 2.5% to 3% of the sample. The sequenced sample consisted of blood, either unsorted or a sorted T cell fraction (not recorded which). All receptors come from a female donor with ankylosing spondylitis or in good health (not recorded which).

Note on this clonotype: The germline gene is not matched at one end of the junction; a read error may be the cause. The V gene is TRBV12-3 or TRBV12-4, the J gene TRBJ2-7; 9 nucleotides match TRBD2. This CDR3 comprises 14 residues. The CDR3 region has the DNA TGTACCAGCAGCGGGGGGAGCGGGAGTTACGAGCAGTACTTC. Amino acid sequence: CTSSGGSGSYEQYF.

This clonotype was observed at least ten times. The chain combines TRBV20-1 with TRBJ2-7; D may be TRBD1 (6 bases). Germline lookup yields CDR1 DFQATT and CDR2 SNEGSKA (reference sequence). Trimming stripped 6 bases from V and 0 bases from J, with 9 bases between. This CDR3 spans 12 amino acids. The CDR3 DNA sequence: TGCAGTGCCAGGGACAACTCCTACGAGCAGTACTTC. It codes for CSARDNSYEQYF.

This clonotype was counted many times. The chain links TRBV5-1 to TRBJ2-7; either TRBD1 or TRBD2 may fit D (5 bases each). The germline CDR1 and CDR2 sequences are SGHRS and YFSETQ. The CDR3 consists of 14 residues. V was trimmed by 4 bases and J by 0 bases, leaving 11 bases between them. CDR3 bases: TGCGCCAGCAGCCGGGACGGTAGCTCCTACGAGCAGTACTTC. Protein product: CASSRDGSSYEQYF.

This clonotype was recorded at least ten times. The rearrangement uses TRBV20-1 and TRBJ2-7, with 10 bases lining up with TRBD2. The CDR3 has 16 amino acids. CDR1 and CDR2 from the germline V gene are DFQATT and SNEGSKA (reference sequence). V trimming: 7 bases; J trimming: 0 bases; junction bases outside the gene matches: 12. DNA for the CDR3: TGCAGTGTCAAGGGGGTAGCGGGAGGCACCTCCTACGAGCAGTACTTC. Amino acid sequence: CSVKGVAGGTSYEQYF.

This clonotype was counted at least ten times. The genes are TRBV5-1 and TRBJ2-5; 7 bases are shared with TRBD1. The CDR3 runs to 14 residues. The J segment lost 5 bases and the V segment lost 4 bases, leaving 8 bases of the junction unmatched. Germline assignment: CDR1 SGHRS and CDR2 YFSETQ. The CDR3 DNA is TGCGCCAGCAGCGCCCGGGACAGTAGGGAGACCCAGTACTTC. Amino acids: CASSARDSRETQYF.

As DNA, the CDR3 is TGTGCCATCGCCCCGGGCAGTCGCACAGATACGCAGTATTTT. Residues: CAIAPGSRTDTQYF. The chain recombines TRBV10-3 with TRBJ2-3; D is unresolved. Germline CDR1 ENHRY, CDR2 SYGVKD. Trimming stripped 8 bases from V and 1 base from J, with 13 bases between. The CDR3 is 14 residues long.

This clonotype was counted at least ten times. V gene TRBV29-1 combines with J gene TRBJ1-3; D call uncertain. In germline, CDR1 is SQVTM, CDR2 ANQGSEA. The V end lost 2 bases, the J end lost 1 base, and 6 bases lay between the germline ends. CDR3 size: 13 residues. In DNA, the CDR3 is TGCAGCGTTGAACGGGAGTCTGGAAACACCATATATTTT. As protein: CSVERESGNTIYF.

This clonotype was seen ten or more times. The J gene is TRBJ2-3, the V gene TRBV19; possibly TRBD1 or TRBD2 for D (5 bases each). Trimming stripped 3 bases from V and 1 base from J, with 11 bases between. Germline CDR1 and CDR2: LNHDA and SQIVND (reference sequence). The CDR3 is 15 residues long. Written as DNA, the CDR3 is TGTGCCAGTAGTATTGGGACCCTCGGCACAGATACGCAGTATTTT. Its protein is CASSIGTLGTDTQYF.

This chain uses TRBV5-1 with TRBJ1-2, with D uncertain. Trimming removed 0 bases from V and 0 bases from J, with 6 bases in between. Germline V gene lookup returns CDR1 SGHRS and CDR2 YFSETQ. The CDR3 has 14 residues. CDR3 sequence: CASSLETANYGYTF. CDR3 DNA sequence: TGCGCCAGCAGCTTGGAGACCGCTAACTATGGCTACACCTTC. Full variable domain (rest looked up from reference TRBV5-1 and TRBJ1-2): KAGVTQTPRYLIKTRGQQVTLSCSPISGHRSVSWYQQTPGQGLQFLFEYFSETQRNKGNFPGRFSGRQFSNSRSEMNVSTLELGDSALYLCASSLETANYGYTFGSGTRLTVV.

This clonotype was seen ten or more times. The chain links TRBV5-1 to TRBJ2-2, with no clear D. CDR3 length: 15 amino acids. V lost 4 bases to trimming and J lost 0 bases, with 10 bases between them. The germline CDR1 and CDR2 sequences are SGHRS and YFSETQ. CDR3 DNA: TGCGCCAGCAGCCCTCCGACTGCGAACACCGGGGAGCTGTTTTTT. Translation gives CASSPPTANTGELFF. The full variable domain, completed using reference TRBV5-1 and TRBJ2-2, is KAGVTQTPRYLIKTRGQQVTLSCSPISGHRSVSWYQQTPGQGLQFLFEYFSETQRNKGNFPGRFSGRQFSNSRSEMNVSTLELGDSALYLCASSPPTANTGELFFGEGSRLTVL.

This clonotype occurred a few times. The CDR3 nucleotides are TGTGCCAGCAGCTTTCTGCAGTCCTACGAGCAGTACTTC. As protein: CASSFLQSYEQYF. This chain joins TRBV7-9 and TRBJ2-7, with D uncertain. With 3 bases removed from V and 1 base from J, the gap between germline ends came to 7 bases. Germline V CDR1 and CDR2: SEHNR, FQNEAQ (reference sequence). This CDR3 has 13 residues.

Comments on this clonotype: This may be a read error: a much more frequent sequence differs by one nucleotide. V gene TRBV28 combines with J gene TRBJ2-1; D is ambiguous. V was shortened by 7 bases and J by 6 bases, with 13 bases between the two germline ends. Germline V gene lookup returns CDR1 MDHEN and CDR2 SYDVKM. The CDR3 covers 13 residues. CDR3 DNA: TGTGCCAGCACCACTCGCGGCTCCAATGAGCAGTTCTTC. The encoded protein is CASTTRGSNEQFF.

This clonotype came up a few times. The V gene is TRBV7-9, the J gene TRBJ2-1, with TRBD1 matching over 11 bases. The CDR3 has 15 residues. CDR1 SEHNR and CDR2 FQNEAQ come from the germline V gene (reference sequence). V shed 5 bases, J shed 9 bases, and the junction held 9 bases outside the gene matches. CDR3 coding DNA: TGTGCCAGCAGCATCCGGGACAGGGGGTTTGGTGAGCAGTTCTTC. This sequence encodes CASSIRDRGFGEQFF.

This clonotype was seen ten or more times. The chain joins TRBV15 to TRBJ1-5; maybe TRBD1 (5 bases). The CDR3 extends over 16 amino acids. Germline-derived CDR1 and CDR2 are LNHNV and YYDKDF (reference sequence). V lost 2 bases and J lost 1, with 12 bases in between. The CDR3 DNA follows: TGTGCCACCAGCAGATTGGGGGGTACCAGCAATCAGCCCCAGCATTTT. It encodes CATSRLGGTSNQPQHF.